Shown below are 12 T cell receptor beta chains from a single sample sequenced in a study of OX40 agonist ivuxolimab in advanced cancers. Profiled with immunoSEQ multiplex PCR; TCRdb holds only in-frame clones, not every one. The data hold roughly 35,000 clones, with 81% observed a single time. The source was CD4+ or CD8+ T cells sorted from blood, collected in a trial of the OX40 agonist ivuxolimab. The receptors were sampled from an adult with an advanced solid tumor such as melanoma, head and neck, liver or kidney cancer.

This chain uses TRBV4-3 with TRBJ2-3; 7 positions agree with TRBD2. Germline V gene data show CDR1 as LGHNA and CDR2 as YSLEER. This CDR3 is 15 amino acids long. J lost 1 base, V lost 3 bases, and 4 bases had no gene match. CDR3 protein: CASSQVAGRTDTQYF. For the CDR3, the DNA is TGCGCCAGCAGCCAGGTAGCGGGCCGCACAGATACGCAGTATTTT.

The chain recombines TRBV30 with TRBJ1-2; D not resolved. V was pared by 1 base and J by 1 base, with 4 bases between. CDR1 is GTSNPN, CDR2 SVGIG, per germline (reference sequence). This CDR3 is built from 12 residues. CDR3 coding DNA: TGTGCCTGGAGTGCTTATAACTATGGCTACACCTTC. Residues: CAWSAYNYGYTF.

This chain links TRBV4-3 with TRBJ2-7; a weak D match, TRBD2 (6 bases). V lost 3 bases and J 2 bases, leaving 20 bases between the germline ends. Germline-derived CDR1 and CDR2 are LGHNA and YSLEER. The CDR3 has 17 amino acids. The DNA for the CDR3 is TGCGCCAGCAGCCAGGCTCGGGATCCAAGGGAGGCCTACGAGCAGTACTTC. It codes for CASSQARDPREAYEQYF.

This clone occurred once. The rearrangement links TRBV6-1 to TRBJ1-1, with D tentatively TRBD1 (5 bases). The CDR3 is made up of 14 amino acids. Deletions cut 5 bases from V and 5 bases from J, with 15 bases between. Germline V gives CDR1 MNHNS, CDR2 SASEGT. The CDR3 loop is CASSPIGGGTEAFF. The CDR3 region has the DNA TGTGCCAGCAGTCCAATCGGCGGGGGGACTGAAGCTTTCTTT.

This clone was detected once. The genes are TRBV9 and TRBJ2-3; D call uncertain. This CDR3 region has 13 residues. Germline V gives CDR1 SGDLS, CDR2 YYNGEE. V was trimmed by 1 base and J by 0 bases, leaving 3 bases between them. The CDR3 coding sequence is TGTGCCAGCAGCGTACCTAGCACAGATACGCAGTATTTT. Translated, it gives CASSVPSTDTQYF.

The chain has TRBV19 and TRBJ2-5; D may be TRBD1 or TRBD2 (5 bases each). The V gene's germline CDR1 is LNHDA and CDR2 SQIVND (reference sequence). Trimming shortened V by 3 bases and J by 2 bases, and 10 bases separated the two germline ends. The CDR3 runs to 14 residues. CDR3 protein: CASSMVGVQETQYF. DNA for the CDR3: TGTGCCAGTAGTATGGTGGGGGTACAAGAGACCCAGTACTTC.

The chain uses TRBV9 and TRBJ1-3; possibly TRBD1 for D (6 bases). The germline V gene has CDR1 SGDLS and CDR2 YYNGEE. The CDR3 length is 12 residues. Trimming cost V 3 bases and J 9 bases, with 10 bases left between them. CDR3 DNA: TGTGCCAGCAGCGCAGGGGTAGGCACCATATATTTT. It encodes CASSAGVGTIYF.

DNA of the CDR3: TGTGCCAGCAGTTATACCCAGTGGTATTCGACCGGGGAGCTGTTTTTT. It yields the protein CASSYTQWYSTGELFF. The chain links TRBV6-5 to TRBJ2-2; D remains ambiguous. V lost 3 bases and J lost 5, with 16 bases in between. The V gene's germline CDR1 is MNHEY and CDR2 SVGAGI. The CDR3 sequence is 16 residues long.

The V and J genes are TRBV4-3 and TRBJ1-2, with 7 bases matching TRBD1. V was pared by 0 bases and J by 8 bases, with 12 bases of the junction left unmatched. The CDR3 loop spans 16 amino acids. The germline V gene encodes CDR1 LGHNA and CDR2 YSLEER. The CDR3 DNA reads TGCGCCAGCAGCCAAGATATTCAGGGAACAGGGGACGGCTACACCTTC. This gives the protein CASSQDIQGTGDGYTF.

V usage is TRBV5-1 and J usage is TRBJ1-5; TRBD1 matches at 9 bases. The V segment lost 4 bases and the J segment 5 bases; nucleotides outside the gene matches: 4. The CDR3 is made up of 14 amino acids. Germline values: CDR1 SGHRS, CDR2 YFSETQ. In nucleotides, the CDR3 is TGCGCCAGCAGCCGGGGGGACAGGGATCAGCCCCAGCATTTT. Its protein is CASSRGDRDQPQHF.

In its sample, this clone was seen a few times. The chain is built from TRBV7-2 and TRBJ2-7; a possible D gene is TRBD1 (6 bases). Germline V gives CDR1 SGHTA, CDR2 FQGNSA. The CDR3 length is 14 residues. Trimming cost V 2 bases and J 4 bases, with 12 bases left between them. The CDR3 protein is CASSLRRGSYEQYF. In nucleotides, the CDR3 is TGTGCCAGCAGCTTAAGAAGGGGGTCGTACGAGCAGTACTTC.

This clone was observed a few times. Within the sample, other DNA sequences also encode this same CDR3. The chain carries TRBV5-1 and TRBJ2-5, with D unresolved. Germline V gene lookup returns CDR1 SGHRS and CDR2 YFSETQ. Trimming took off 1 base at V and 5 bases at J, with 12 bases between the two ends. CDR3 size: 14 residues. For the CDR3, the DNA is TGCGCCAGCAGCTTGATGGGTGGTGGGGAGACCCAGTACTTC. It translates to CASSLMGGGETQYF.